These 6 T cell receptor beta chains were sequenced from one sample in a study of cytomegalovirus exposure and HLA in healthy donors. PCR employed 60 Vbeta and 13 Jbeta primers. TCRdb keeps only in-frame clones here, not all; method: immunoSEQ multiplex PCR. The sample lists about 130,000 clones; about four fifths were seen once. The sequenced material came from PBMCs. These receptors were collected from a man younger than 40 in good health and CMV-seronegative.

The V call is TRBV9, the J call TRBJ2-5; a possible D gene is TRBD2 (6 bases). Germline lookup yields CDR1 SGDLS and CDR2 YYNGEE. The CDR3 length is 14 residues. Between the trimmed V and J ends, which lost 2 bases and 0 bases, there was a span of 8 bases. The CDR3 sequence is CASSVGLNQETQYF. CDR3 nucleotide sequence: TGTGCCAGCAGCGTGGGACTGAACCAAGAGACCCAGTACTTC.

This sequence joins TRBV6-5 and TRBJ2-5; 9 bases line up with TRBD1. V lost 2 bases to trimming and J lost 7 bases; unmatched junction nucleotides: 11. This CDR3 spans 16 amino acids. In germline, CDR1 is MNHEY, CDR2 SVGAGI. Written as DNA, the CDR3 is TGTGCCAGCAGTTACAGGTCCCGGACAGGGGAAGGGACCCAGTACTTC. Protein: CASSYRSRTGEGTQYF.

This clone showed up just a few times. The chain recombines TRBV7-8 with TRBJ1-1; 8 nucleotides agree with TRBD1. CDR1 is SGHVS, CDR2 FQNEAQ, per germline. The CDR3 has 13 amino acids. J gave up 5 bases and V 5 bases, and 4 bases lay outside the gene matches. In DNA form, the CDR3 reads TGTGCCAGCAGCCGGGACAGGAAGACTGAAGCTTTCTTT. Amino acid sequence: CASSRDRKTEAFF.

The CDR3, as DNA: TGCAGCGTTGATCTAGCGGGAGTGGGGCACAATGAGCAGTTCTTC. Its protein product is CSVDLAGVGHNEQFF. This chain links TRBV29-1 with TRBJ2-1; 10 nucleotides line up with TRBD2. J was trimmed by 5 bases and V by 3 bases; bases with no gene match: 7. From germline, CDR1 is SQVTM and CDR2 ANQGSEA. CDR3 length equals 15 residues.

This rearrangement joins TRBV25-1 to TRBJ2-7; a weak D match, TRBD2 (5 bases). Deletions cut 0 bases from V and 2 bases from J, with 11 bases between. The CDR3 spans 15 residues. Germline V gene sequence: CDR1 MGHDK, CDR2 SYGVNS. The CDR3 nucleotides are TGTGCCAGCAGTGAATATAAAGCGGTCGCCTACGAGCAGTACTTC. Protein product: CASSEYKAVAYEQYF.

This rearrangement joins TRBV5-1 to TRBJ2-1; 8 bases agree with TRBD1. Unmatched junction bases numbered 4, after V lost 5 bases and J lost 6 bases. Germline lookup yields CDR1 SGHRS and CDR2 YFSETQ. CDR3 size: 13 residues. The CDR3 DNA sequence: TGCGCCAGCAGGACAGGGGTGATCAATGAGCAGTTCTTC. Translating it yields CASRTGVINEQFF.